The rows below give T cell receptor beta chains drawn from one sample of a study of T cell responses to AZD1222 COVID-19 vaccine. Assay: immunoSEQ multiplex PCR; the TCRdb copy retains only in-frame clones and omits some. The sample lists 150,000 or so clones; 85% to 95% were seen once. Sample: peripheral blood, taken 28 days after the second AZD1222 dose. These receptors all stem from an adult who received the AZD1222 COVID-19 vaccine. Both conserved end residues are part of each CDR3. D genes are given only for firm matches.

.,TRBV11-2,TRBJ2-2,CASSLDPWLAAAGELFF,TGTGCCAGCAGCTTAGATCCCTGGCTAGCAGCGGCCGGGGAGCTGTTTTTT
TRBD1,TRBV30,TRBJ1-3,CAWSRDRRDGGTLLPSTNTIYF,TGTGCCTGGAGTCGGGACAGGCGGGACGGAGGGACCCTCCTGCCCAGTACAAACACCATATATTTT
TRBD2,TRBV3-1/TRBV3-2,TRBJ2-1,CASSQGAGVYNEQFF,TGTGCCAGCAGCCAAGGGGCGGGAGTCTACAATGAGCAGTTCTTC
TRBD1,TRBV6-5,TRBJ1-1,CASSLWGQGTEAFF,TGTGCCAGCAGTTTATGGGGACAGGGCACTGAAGCTTTCTTT
.,TRBV7-7,TRBJ2-7,CASSPAGDPKNSEQYF,TGTGCCAGCAGCCCAGCCGGGGACCCCAAGAATAGCGAGCAGTACTTC
.,TRBV4-1,TRBJ1-6,CASSQDLRSPLHF,TGCGCCAGCAGCCAAGATCTTAGATCACCCCTCCACTTT
.,TRBV30,TRBJ1-2,CASQGGGYTF,TGTGCCTCACAGGGAGGTGGCTACACCTTC
.,TRBV7-3,TRBJ2-7,CASSPRDGSYEQYF,TGTGCCAGCAGCCCCCGGGACGGAAGCTACGAGCAGTACTTC
.,TRBV3-1/TRBV3-2,TRBJ2-7,CASSRAGSYEQYF,TGTGCCAGCAGCCGGGCGGGCTCCTACGAGCAGTACTTC
TRBD1,TRBV19,TRBJ1-2,CASSIGGQSFYGYTF,TGTGCCAGTAGTATTGGGGGACAGTCTTTCTATGGCTACACCTTC
.,TRBV18,TRBJ1-4,CASSRAENEKLFF,TGTGCCAGCTCACGGGCAGAGAATGAAAAACTGTTTTTT